This TCR beta chain came from a study of T cell responses to AZD1222 COVID-19 vaccine (dated by TCRdb to the early 2020s). About the study as a whole: A total of just over 230 trial participants underwent TCR sequencing, of whom under 220 had received two doses of AZD1222 and some 26 had received two doses of the MenACWY control vaccine. Trial participants were enrolled by age into subgroups of 18-55, 56-69 and 70-plus years, and around 140, 26 and 57 TCR-sequenced participants, respectively, were included in these subgroups.

Summary of the overall study and its limitations: The 56-69-year group was small, and its depth increase did not reach significance, likely because of low power. CD4 TCRs associated with the vaccine covered the entire spike protein, and the dominant responses were in regions 160-218 and 743-854. Participants were mostly white British and included more females than males, and it was suggested by the authors that clonal diversity may have been underestimated. Nearly half of unique spike-specific TCRs reportedly recognized epitopes outside regions mutated in the B.1.351 and B.1.1.7 variants. A significant rise in spike-specific TCR breadth and depth was observed after two AZD1222 doses relative to day 0 and relative to MenACWY recipients. Because no day 14 peak-response samples were available, repertoires were characterized only after the peak T cell response. Only five or six AZD1222 recipients were SARS-CoV-2 seropositive at baseline, limiting conclusions about previously exposed vaccinees.

Reading the label with the study, this specimen's time point is: about 28 days (+/-7) after the second vaccine dose. Because spike-specific TCR depth and breadth did not differ between the two schedules, AZD1222 recipients who got a second dose at roughly 4 weeks were pooled with those who got a second dose at roughly 12 weeks. Vaccinee samples were obtained from the UK trials COV001 and COV002, which included a single-blind randomized controlled phase 2/3 trial of AZD1222 (ChAdOx1 nCoV-19) in healthy adults. For TCRbeta chain sequencing, PBMC samples from trial participants were taken at day 0 and at day 28 after the second dose. According to the germline V gene, CDR1 reads SGHRS and CDR2 reads YFSETQ. The CDR3 covers 18 residues, taking in both the cysteine and the phenylalanine. Here the CDR3 DNA is all that survives: 54 bases in frame from base 1. V trim: 0 bases; J trim: 2 bases; unmatched bases: 13.

The CDR3 regions of human TCRbeta chains were subjected to immunosequencing. Per the source publication's procedure: TCRs in the repertoires were compared against a reference library of SARS-CoV-2-specific TCRs that had been generated with the MIRA antigen-specificity platform. Breadth meant the fraction of unique TCRs that were SARS-CoV-2-associated, whereas depth meant the fraction of total T cells that were SARS-CoV-2-associated. Using the MIRA data, each spike-specific TCR was mapped to the spike region that the TCR reacts to and placed in a CD4 or CD8 class. Log10-transformed breadth and depth values were compared by one-way ANOVA with Sidak's multiple comparisons tests. Not all clones reach the TCRdb copy of this immuneACCESS table, which keeps in-frame sequences only. Checked studies attribute under half of the gap to unresolved V genes and leave the rest unexplained. V, J and clone size derive from that table, while D and trimming were established from the DNA sequence. In this sample the table shows roughly 120,000 clones, approximately 92% of which occur a single time. The top ten clones comprise approximately 8% of the sample.

About this clone: No cognate antigen has been identified for it. Base-call qualities are not available, and no considerably larger clone is one nucleotide away.

This chain is built from TRBV5-1 and TRBJ2-5; TRBD2 aligns with 7 central bases. This sequence was found in an adult who received the AZD1222 COVID-19 vaccine. The sample consisted of peripheral blood, taken 28 days after the second AZD1222 dose. This receptor has the CDR3 CASSLASGVGAAQETQYF. The DNA is as follows: TGCGCCAGCAGCTTGGCCAGCGGGGTCGGAGCGGCACAAGAGACCCAGTACTTC. The reference TRBV5-1 and TRBJ2-5 proteins fill in what lies around the CDR3, so the full variable domain reads KAGVTQTPRYLIKTRGQQVTLSCSPISGHRSVSWYQQTPGQGLQFLFEYFSETQRNKGNFPGRFSGRQFSNSRSEMNVSTLELGDSALYLCASSLASGVGAAQETQYFGPGTRLLVL.